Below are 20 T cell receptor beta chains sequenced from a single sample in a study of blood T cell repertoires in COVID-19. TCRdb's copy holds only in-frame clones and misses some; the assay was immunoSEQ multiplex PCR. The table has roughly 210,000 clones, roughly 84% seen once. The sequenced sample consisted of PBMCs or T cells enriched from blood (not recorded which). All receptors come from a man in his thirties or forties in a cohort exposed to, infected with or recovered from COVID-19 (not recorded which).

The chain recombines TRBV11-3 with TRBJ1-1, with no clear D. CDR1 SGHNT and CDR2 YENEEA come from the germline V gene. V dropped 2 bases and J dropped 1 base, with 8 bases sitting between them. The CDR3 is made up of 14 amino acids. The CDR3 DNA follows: TGTGCCAGCAGCTTAAGCGGCAGGAACACTGAAGCTTTCTTT. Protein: CASSLSGRNTEAFF.

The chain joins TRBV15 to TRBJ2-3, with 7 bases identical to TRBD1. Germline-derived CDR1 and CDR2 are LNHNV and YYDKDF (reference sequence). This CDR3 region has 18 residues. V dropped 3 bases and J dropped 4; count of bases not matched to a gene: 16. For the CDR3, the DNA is TGTGCCACCAGCAGGGGAGCTTCAGGGGGTCACTTCCCAGATACGCAGTATTTT. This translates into CATSRGASGGHFPDTQYF. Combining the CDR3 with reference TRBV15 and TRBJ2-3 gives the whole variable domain DAMVIQNPRYQVTQFGKPVTLSCSQTLNHNVMYWYQQKSSQAPKLLFHYYDKDFNNEADTPDNFQSRRPNTSFCFLDIRSPGLGDTAMYLCATSRGASGGHFPDTQYFGPGTRLTVL.

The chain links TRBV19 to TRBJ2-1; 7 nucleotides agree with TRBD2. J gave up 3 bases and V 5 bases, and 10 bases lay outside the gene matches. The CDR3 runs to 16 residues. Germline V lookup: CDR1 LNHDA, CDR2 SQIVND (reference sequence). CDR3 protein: CASSSGGTTFYNEQFF. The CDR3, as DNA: TGTGCCAGTAGTTCAGGTGGGACTACTTTCTACAATGAGCAGTTCTTC.

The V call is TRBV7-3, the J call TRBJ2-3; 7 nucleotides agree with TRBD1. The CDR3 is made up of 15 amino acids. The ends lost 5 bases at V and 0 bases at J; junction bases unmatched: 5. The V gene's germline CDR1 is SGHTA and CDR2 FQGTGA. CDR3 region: CASSEGQISTDTQYF. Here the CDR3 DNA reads TGTGCCAGCAGCGAGGGACAGATCAGCACAGATACGCAGTATTTT.

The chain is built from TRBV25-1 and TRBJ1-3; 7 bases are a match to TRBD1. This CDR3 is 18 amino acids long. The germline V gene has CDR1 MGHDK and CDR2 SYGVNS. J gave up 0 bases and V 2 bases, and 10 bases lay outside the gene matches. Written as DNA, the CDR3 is TGTGCCAGCAGTGAAGTTTGGGGACAGCCGAGCTCTGGAAACACCATATATTTT. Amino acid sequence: CASSEVWGQPSSGNTIYF.

The CDR3 coding sequence is TGCAGCGTCGCGGGTAGCGGGAGAACCCATGAGCAGTTCTTC. This translates into CSVAGSGRTHEQFF. The V and J genes are TRBV29-1 and TRBJ2-1, with TRBD2 identical over 9 bases. J was trimmed by 8 bases and V by 6 bases; bases with no gene match: 11. This CDR3 has 14 amino acids. Germline V gene sequence: CDR1 SQVTM, CDR2 ANQGSEA.

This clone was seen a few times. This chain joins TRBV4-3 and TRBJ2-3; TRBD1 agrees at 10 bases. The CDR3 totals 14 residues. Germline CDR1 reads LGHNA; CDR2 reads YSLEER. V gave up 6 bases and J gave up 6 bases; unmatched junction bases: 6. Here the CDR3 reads CASRRTGGTDTQYF. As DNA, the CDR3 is TGCGCCAGCAGGCGGACAGGGGGTACGGATACGCAGTATTTT.

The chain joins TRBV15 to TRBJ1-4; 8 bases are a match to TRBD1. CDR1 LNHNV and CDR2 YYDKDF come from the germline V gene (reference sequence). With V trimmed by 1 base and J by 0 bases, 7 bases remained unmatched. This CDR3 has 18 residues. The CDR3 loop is CATSRGPGQASTNEKLFF. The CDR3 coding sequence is TGTGCCACCAGCAGAGGTCCGGGACAGGCCTCAACTAATGAAAAACTGTTTTTT.

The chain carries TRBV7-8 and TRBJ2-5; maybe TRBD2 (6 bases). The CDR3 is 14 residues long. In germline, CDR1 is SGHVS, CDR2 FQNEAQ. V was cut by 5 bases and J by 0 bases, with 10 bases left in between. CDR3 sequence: CASSPIADQETQYF. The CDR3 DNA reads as TGTGCCAGCAGCCCGATAGCGGACCAAGAGACCCAGTACTTC.

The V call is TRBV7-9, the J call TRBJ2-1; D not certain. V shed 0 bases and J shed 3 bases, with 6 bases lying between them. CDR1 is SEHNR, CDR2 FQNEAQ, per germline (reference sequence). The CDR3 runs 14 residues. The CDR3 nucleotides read TGTGCCAGCAGCTTAGCAAATTACTACAATGAGCAGTTCTTC. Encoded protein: CASSLANYYNEQFF. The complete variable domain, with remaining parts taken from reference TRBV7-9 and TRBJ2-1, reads DTGVSQNPRHKITKRGQNVTFRCDPISEHNRLYWYRQTLGQGPEFLTYFQNEAQLEKSRLLSDRFSAERPKGSFSTLEIQRTEQGDSAMYLCASSLANYYNEQFFGPGTRLTVL.

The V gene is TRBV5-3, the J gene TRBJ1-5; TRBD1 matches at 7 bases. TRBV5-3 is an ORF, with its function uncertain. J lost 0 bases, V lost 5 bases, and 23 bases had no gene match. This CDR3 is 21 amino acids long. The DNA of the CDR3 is TGTGCCAGAAGTTACGGCCGGAGTCCGGGACAGAGGGGATATAGCAATCAGCCCCAGCATTTT. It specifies CARSYGRSPGQRGYSNQPQHF.

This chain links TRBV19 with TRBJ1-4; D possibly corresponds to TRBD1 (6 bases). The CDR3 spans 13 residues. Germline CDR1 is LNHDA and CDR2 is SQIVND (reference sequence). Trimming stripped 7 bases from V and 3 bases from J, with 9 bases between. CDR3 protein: CASKRTANEKLFF. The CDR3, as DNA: TGTGCCAGTAAACGGACAGCTAATGAAAAACTGTTTTTT.

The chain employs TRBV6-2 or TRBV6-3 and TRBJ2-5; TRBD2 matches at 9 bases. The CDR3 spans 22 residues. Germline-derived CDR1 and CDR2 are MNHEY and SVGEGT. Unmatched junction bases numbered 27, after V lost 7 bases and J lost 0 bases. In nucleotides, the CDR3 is TGTGCCAGCAACCCCGTAGGCACGTCTAGCGGGATAGGATGGCGGTACCAAGAGACCCAGTACTTC. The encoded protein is CASNPVGTSSGIGWRYQETQYF.

CDR3 sequence (DNA): TGTGCCAGCAGCGAGCTCAGGGGCGCCCCACCAGATACGCAGTATTTT. Translation: CASSELRGAPPDTQYF. The rearrangement uses TRBV2 and TRBJ2-3, with D perhaps TRBD1 (6 bases). This CDR3 spans 16 amino acids. Germline V gene lookup returns CDR1 SNHLY and CDR2 FYNNEI. The V and J ends lost 6 bases and 4 bases respectively, with 20 bases between them.

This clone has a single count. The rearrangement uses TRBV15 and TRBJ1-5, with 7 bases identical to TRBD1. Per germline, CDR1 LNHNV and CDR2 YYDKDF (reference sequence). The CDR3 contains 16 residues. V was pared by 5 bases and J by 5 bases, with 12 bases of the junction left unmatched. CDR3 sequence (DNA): TGTGCCACCAGCTCCCGAATATGGGACAGTTATCAGCCCCAGCATTTT. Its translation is CATSSRIWDSYQPQHF.

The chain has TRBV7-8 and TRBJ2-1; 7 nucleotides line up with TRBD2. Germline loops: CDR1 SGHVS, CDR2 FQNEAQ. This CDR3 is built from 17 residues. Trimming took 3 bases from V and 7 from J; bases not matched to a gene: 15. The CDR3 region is CASSFRLLTTAGNEQFF. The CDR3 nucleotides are TGTGCCAGCAGCTTTAGGCTTCTAACCACAGCGGGGAATGAGCAGTTCTTC.

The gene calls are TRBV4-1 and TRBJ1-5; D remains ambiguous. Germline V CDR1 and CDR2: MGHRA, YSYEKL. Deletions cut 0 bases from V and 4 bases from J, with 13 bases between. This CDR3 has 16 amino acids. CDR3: CASSQDQMGGNQPQHF. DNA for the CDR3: TGCGCCAGCAGCCAAGATCAAATGGGAGGGAATCAGCCCCAGCATTTT.

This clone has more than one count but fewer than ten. CDR3 sequence reads: CASSPTAGDTEAFF. CDR3 DNA: TGTGCCAGCAGCCCGACAGCTGGCGACACTGAAGCTTTCTTT. This sequence joins TRBV27 and TRBJ1-1; TRBD1 is a possible D gene (5 bases). The CDR3 length is 14 residues. CDR1 MNHEY and CDR2 SMNVEV come from the germline V gene (reference sequence). V lost 6 bases and J lost 3, with 14 bases in between.

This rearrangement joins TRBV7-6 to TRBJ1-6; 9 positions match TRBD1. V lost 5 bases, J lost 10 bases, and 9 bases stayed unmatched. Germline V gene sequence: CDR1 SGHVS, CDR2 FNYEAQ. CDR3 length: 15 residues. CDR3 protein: CASSPGQGRQSPLHF. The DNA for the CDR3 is TGTGCCAGCAGCCCAGGACAGGGGAGACAGTCACCCCTCCACTTT.

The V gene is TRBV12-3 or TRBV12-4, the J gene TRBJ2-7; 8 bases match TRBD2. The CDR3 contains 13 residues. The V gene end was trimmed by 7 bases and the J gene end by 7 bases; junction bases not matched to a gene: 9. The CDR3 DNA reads TGTGCCAGCACCAGGACTAGCCGTCGGGAGCAGTACTTC. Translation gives CASTRTSRREQYF.